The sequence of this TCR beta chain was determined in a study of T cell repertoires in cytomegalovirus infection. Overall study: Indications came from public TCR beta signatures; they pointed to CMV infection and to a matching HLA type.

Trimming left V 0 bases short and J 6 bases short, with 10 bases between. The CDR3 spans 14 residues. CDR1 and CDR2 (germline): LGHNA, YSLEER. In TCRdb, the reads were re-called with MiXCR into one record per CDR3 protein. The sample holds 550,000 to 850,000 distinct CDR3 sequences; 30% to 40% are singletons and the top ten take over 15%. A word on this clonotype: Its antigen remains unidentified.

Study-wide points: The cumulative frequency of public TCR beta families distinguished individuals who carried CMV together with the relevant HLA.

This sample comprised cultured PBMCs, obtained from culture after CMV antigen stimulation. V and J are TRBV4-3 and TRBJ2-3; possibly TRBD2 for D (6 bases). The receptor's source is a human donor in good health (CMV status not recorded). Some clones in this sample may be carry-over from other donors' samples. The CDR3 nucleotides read TGCGCCAGCAGCCAAGATGTCCGGGGGGATACGCAGTATTTT. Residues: CASSQDVRGDTQYF.